A selection of T cell receptor beta chains follows, all from one sample in a study of shared clonotypes between healthy human individuals. Sequencing used immunoSEQ multiplex PCR; TCRdb keeps in-frame clones, though not all of them. The profile shows 2 million to 2.5 million clones, approximately 95% of them singletons. The sample was naive CD4+ T cells from PBMCs. The receptors originated from a man in his late teens or twenties in good health. Some clones in this sample may be carry-over from other donors' samples. The conserved cysteine and the conserved F or W are not part of the CDR3 here. Clone size is stated in some rows and not others, as once, few, many or a class when expanded.

J,V,size,CDR3
TRBJ1-5,TRBV19,.,ASTRTGEGYQPQH
TRBJ2-5,TRBV5-4,.,ASGQREQETQY
TRBJ2-2,TRBV28,.,ASSPSNTGELF
TRBJ1-5,TRBV6-5,.,ASNIWWGPQH
TRBJ1-2,TRBV6-5,.,ASSGSNYGYT
TRBJ1-1,TRBV5-1,.,ASSFSRQGSGVPEAF
TRBJ1-2,TRBV4-1,.,ASSPFVGNYGYT
TRBJ2-3,TRBV28,.,ASSLLGQGGDTQY
TRBJ2-1,TRBV7-6,.,ASSLVQGGYNEQF
TRBJ2-1,TRBV4-2,.,ASSQGSLTRHEQF
TRBJ2-1,TRBV29-1,once,SVVGGRSRTVDEQF
TRBJ1-4,TRBV5-1,.,ASSPTGGSEKLF
TRBJ2-7,TRBV6-6,.,ASSYQGPLGYEQY
TRBJ1-1,TRBV19,.,ASSLGLQLRAF
TRBJ2-1,TRBV5-4,.,ASSSDSQEQF
TRBJ2-5,TRBV4-1,.,ASSQPGQGGQETQY
TRBJ1-5,TRBV10-3,.,AICSQGNQPQH
TRBJ2-7,TRBV7-3,.,ASSSNGPAYEQY
TRBJ2-3,TRBV18,once,ASSPRDGTDTQY
TRBJ2-1,TRBV5-4,.,ASSLPPGQEYNEQF